This is a list of T cell receptor beta chains from one sample in a study of T-cell memory formation after mild COVID-19. TCRdb re-analysed the 5' RACE reads in MiXCR, keeping a single row per CDR3 protein. This sample has 470,000 or so distinct CDR3 sequences, with approximately 20% found just once. Input material: PBMCs or a T cell subset sorted from them (not recorded which). The receptors derive from an adult woman who had mild COVID-19 (a few samples of this study predate the infection). Cell type and time point are not known. CDR3s include the opening cysteine and the closing phenylalanine or tryptophan. A D gene is named only where the DNA matches it firmly. Expanded clones are given a class, and other clones once, few, many or no size at all.

D gene	V gene	clone size	J gene	CDR3 protein	CDR3 DNA
NA	TRBV5-1	NA	TRBJ2-1	CASKQDGANEQFF	TGCGCCAGCAAACAGGATGGGGCAAATGAGCAGTTCTTC
NA	TRBV6-2/TRBV6-3	many	TRBJ2-7	CASSWDERSSYEQYF	TGTGCCAGCAGTTGGGACGAAAGGAGCTCCTACGAGCAGTACTTC
NA	TRBV5-1	NA	TRBJ2-5	CASSPWGAGQETQYF	TGCGCCAGCAGCCCCTGGGGGGCCGGGCAAGAGACCCAGTACTTC
TRBD1	TRBV6-2/TRBV6-3	few	TRBJ1-1	CASSDDRERNTEAFF	TGTGCCAGCAGCGATGACAGGGAGCGGAACACTGAAGCTTTCTTT
NA	TRBV6-4	many	TRBJ2-1	CASSPVGGADEQFF	TGTGCCAGCAGCCCCGTTGGGGGGGCGGATGAGCAGTTCTTC
NA	TRBV24-1	NA	TRBJ1-2	CATSDGTARGYTF	TGTGCCACCAGTGACGGGACCGCGCGGGGCTACACCTTC
NA	TRBV29-1	NA	TRBJ2-7	CSVGYEQYF	TGCAGCGTGGGGTACGAGCAGTACTTC
NA	TRBV12-3/TRBV12-4	few	TRBJ1-2	CASNWGGANGYTF	TGTGCCAGCAACTGGGGGGGGGCTAATGGCTACACCTTC
NA	TRBV6-5	NA	TRBJ1-4	CASRGDITDEKLFF	TGTGCCAGCAGGGGGGACATAACTGACGAAAAACTGTTTTTT
NA	TRBV6-2/TRBV6-3	NA	TRBJ2-7	CASGQGHFYRHEQYF	TGTGCCAGCGGCCAGGGACACTTCTACAGACACGAGCAGTACTTC
NA	TRBV7-2	NA	TRBJ1-2	CASSLAAGARDGYTF	TGTGCCAGCAGCTTAGCGGCAGGGGCGAGAGATGGCTACACCTTC
NA	TRBV6-1	NA	TRBJ2-6	CASRAPGSGANVLTF	TGTGCCAGCAGGGCACCAGGCTCTGGGGCCAACGTCCTGACTTTC
NA	TRBV12-3/TRBV12-4	few	TRBJ2-5	CASSLHQETQYF	TGTGCCAGCAGTCTGCACCAAGAGACCCAGTACTTC
NA	TRBV20-1	few	TRBJ1-2	CSARDQGFGYGYTF	TGCAGTGCTAGAGATCAAGGGTTTGGGTATGGCTACACCTTC
NA	TRBV5-6	many	TRBJ2-7	CASSLRPSSYEQYF	TGTGCCAGCAGCTTGCGTCCATCCTCCTACGAGCAGTACTTC
NA	TRBV6-2/TRBV6-3	NA	TRBJ2-7	CASRESKEDRLYEQYF	TGTGCCAGCAGAGAAAGCAAGGAGGACCGCCTCTACGAGCAGTACTTC
TRBD1	TRBV5-1	few	TRBJ1-1	CASRGQGAIQYNTEAFF	TGCGCCAGCAGGGGACAGGGGGCGATCCAGTATAACACTGAAGCTTTCTTT
TRBD2	TRBV2	NA	TRBJ2-3	CASSEARTSGVTDTQYF	TGTGCCAGCAGTGAAGCGCGAACTAGCGGTGTCACAGATACGCAGTATTTT
TRBD2	TRBV2	many	TRBJ2-7	CASRQTSGAYEQYF	TGTGCCAGCAGGCAGACTAGCGGAGCTTACGAGCAGTACTTC
NA	TRBV18	few	TRBJ2-7	CASSPGQYEQYF	TGTGCCAGCTCACCAGGGCAGTACGAGCAGTACTTC
TRBD2	TRBV2	NA	TRBJ2-2	CASGTSGVTGELFF	TGTGCCAGCGGGACTAGCGGGGTCACCGGGGAGCTGTTTTTT
NA	TRBV6-2/TRBV6-3	few	TRBJ1-1	CASSYGGFAEAFF	TGTGCCAGCAGTTACGGGGGTTTCGCTGAAGCTTTCTTT
NA	TRBV12-3/TRBV12-4	NA	TRBJ2-7	CASSLVQGLGEQYF	TGTGCCAGCAGTTTAGTGCAGGGGTTAGGCGAGCAGTACTTC
NA	TRBV6-2/TRBV6-3	once	TRBJ1-5	CASSSTTWGGESNYNQPQHF	TGTGCCAGCAGCTCAACCACTTGGGGGGGCGAGTCCAACTACAATCAGCCCCAGCATTTT
TRBD1	TRBV7-2	NA	TRBJ1-1	CASSLERTGTGGNTEAFF	TGTGCCAGCAGCTTAGAGAGGACCGGGACAGGGGGTAACACTGAAGCTTTCTTT